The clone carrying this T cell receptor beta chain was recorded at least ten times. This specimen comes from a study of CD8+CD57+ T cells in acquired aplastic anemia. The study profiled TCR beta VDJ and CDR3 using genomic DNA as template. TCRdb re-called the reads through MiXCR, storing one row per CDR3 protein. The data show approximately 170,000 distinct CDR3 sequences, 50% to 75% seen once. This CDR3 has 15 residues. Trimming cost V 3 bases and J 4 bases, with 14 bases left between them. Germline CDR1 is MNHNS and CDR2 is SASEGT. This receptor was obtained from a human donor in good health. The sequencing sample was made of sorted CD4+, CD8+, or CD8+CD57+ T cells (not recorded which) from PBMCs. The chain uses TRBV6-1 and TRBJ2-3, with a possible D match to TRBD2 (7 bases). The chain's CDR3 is CASSEIGGGADTQYF. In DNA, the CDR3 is TGTGCCAGCAGTGAGATAGGGGGAGGGGCAGATACGCAGTATTTT.